This T cell receptor (beta chain) is drawn from a study of shared clonotypes between healthy human individuals. Turning to the study itself: Per-donor plates numbered three CD4 naive, three CD4 memory, two CD8 naive and one CD8 memory.

Concerning this clone: The sample carries other DNA sequences with the same CDR3.

The CDR3 sequence is 14 residues long. The germline CDR1 and CDR2 sequences are SNHLY and FYNNEI. The V end was cut by 6 bases, the J end by 4 bases, with 13 bases between. This was a deep-level run. Per the original methods: ImmunoSEQ only sent back junction sequences with no quality scores, so filtering was done differently. The table came from immunoSEQ multiplex PCR; TCRdb's copy has only in-frame clones and leaves some out. That table furnishes V, J and clone size, whereas the DNA furnished D and trimming. This table holds around 2.5 million clones, over 85% found once. J is TRBJ1-5 and V is TRBV2; a possible D gene is TRBD1 (5 bases). This receptor was identified in a young man in good health. Some clones in this sample may be carry-over from other donors' samples. The sequenced sample consisted of naive CD4+ T cells from PBMCs. The subset was: CD45RA+ positively selected. DNA for the CDR3: TGTGCCAGCAGCCTAGGGCAGGGTAATCAGCCCCAGCATTTT. It yields the protein CASSLGQGNQPQHF.